A single sample gave rise to the 14 T cell receptor beta chains below, sequenced in a study of PD-1 blockade in classical Hodgkin lymphoma. Brentuximab vedotin exposure varied, and every patient relapsed after autologous stem cell transplantation. Measured with immunoSEQ multiplex PCR; TCRdb has only the in-frame clones, and not every one. The sample has over 15,000 clones; more than 75% are singletons. This material consisted of peripheral blood mononuclear cells (PBMCs), taken before the second cycle of nivolumab. Receptors originate from a human donor with classical Hodgkin lymphoma.

The chain is built from TRBV5-1 and TRBJ1-1; 7 bases are shared with TRBD1. The CDR3 contains 14 residues. Losses at the gene ends were 4 bases for V and 1 base for J; bases not matched to a gene: 4. Germline-derived CDR1 and CDR2 are SGHRS and YFSETQ. In DNA, the CDR3 is TGCGCCAGCAGCCCGGCAGGGGGGAACACTGAAGCTTTCTTT. It is translated as CASSPAGGNTEAFF.

This clone showed up just a few times. Within the sample, other DNA sequences also encode this same CDR3. This chain joins TRBV27 and TRBJ2-6; D might be TRBD1 (5 bases). The CDR3 totals 16 residues. Germline CDR1 reads MNHEY; CDR2 reads SMNVEV (reference sequence). Trimming stripped 5 bases from V and 1 base from J, with 12 bases between. The CDR3, as DNA: TGTGCCAGCAGTCCCTATACAGGATCTGGGGCCAACGTCCTGACTTTC. Protein product: CASSPYTGSGANVLTF.

This clone was observed a few times. The genes are TRBV6-1 and TRBJ2-7; TRBD1 agrees at 7 bases. Germline V CDR1 and CDR2: MNHNS, SASEGT. This CDR3 is built from 20 residues. Trimming took 0 bases from V and 0 from J; bases not matched to a gene: 17. The CDR3 DNA reads as TGTGCCAGCAGTGAAGCGCGGTGGGGACAGACCCTATTTTACTCCTACGAGCAGTACTTC. Encoded protein: CASSEARWGQTLFYSYEQYF.

This clone has only a few counts. The rearrangement links TRBV29-1 to TRBJ1-2; D gene uncertain. Trimming stripped 6 bases from V and 2 bases from J, with 10 bases between. The CDR3 is 12 amino acids. CDR1 and CDR2 (germline): SQVTM, ANQGSEA. CDR3 loop: CSVQGNNYGYTF. CDR3 in DNA: TGCAGCGTCCAAGGTAACAACTATGGCTACACCTTC.

This sequence joins TRBV6-5 and TRBJ1-2; D not resolved. V was shortened by 6 bases and J by 1 base, with 9 bases between the two germline ends. The CDR3 consists of 13 residues. Germline V gives CDR1 MNHEY, CDR2 SVGAGI. CDR3 DNA: TGTGCCAGCAGCCGAATGGATAACTATGGCTACACCTTC. This sequence encodes CASSRMDNYGYTF.

CDR3 protein: CASSPGRGGSTEAFF. The CDR3 bases are TGTGCCAGCAGCCCTGGGAGGGGCGGAAGCACTGAAGCTTTCTTT. The chain combines TRBV7-9 with TRBJ1-1; possibly TRBD1 for D (5 bases). In germline, CDR1 is SEHNR, CDR2 FQNEAQ (reference sequence). Trimming stripped 5 bases from V and 4 bases from J, with 17 bases between. The CDR3 length is 15 residues.

The chain joins TRBV19 to TRBJ2-5, with D tentatively TRBD2 (5 bases). V was clipped by 4 bases and J by 2 bases, with 11 bases between them. Germline-derived CDR1 and CDR2 are LNHDA and SQIVND (reference sequence). This CDR3 is built from 14 residues. CDR3 nucleotide sequence: TGTGCCAGTAGTAACCAACCGGGGCAAGAGACCCAGTACTTC. This gives the protein CASSNQPGQETQYF.

The chain carries TRBV9 and TRBJ1-5, with 8 bases lining up with TRBD1. This CDR3 has 15 residues. Germline V gene lookup returns CDR1 SGDLS and CDR2 YYNGEE. V lost 5 bases, J lost 6 bases, and 10 bases stayed unmatched. CDR3 nucleotide sequence: TGTGCCAGCAGTCGACAGGGGATGGGCGGTCAGCCCCAGCATTTT. Its translation: CASSRQGMGGQPQHF.

The V call is TRBV5-1, the J call TRBJ1-2; no clear D gene. The length of the CDR3 is 21 residues. The V end lost 4 bases, the J end lost 4 bases, and 35 bases lay between the germline ends. Per germline, CDR1 SGHRS and CDR2 YFSETQ. The CDR3 DNA follows: TGCGCCAGCAGCCCTACCCGAATTATTGATAAAAGCCTAAACTTACTCTATGGCTACACCTTC. Encoded protein: CASSPTRIIDKSLNLLYGYTF.

The chain is built from TRBV9 and TRBJ2-3, with D unresolved. This CDR3 spans 15 amino acids. The germline CDR1 and CDR2 sequences are SGDLS and YYNGEE. V lost 2 bases and J 2 bases, leaving 12 bases between the germline ends. CDR3 nucleotide sequence: TGTGCCAGCAGCGTGGCCCCCCGACCCACAGATACGCAGTATTTT. Translating it yields CASSVAPRPTDTQYF. Full variable domain (rest looked up from reference TRBV9 and TRBJ2-3): DSGVTQTPKHLITATGQRVTLRCSPRSGDLSVYWYQQSLDQGLQFLIQYYNGEERAKGNILERFSAQQFPDLHSELNLSSLELGDSALYFCASSVAPRPTDTQYFGPGTRLTVL.

V usage is TRBV5-4 and J usage is TRBJ1-2, with 8 bases aligning to TRBD1. This CDR3 has 13 amino acids. Losses at the gene ends were 0 bases for V and 8 bases for J; bases not matched to a gene: 3. Germline CDR1 SGHNT, CDR2 YYREEE (reference sequence). Here the CDR3 reads CASSLDRGGGYTF. For the CDR3, the DNA is TGTGCCAGCAGCTTGGACAGGGGGGGAGGCTACACCTTC. The variable domain in full, completed from reference TRBV5-4 and TRBJ1-2, reads ETGVTQSPTHLIKTRGQQVTLRCSSQSGHNTVSWYQQALGQGPQFIFQYYREEENGRGNFPPRFSGLQFPNYSSELNVNALELDDSALYLCASSLDRGGGYTFGSGTRLTVV.

This rearrangement joins TRBV2 to TRBJ2-2; D is perhaps TRBD1 (5 bases). Trimming pared 6 bases from V and 2 bases from J, leaving 13 bases between. This CDR3 contains 15 residues. The germline CDR1 and CDR2 sequences are SNHLY and FYNNEI. The CDR3 region is CASRTDRQNTGELFF. The CDR3 bases are TGTGCCAGCAGGACAGACAGACAAAACACCGGGGAGCTGTTTTTT. Looking up the rest from reference TRBV2 and TRBJ2-2 gives the full variable domain: EPEVTQTPSHQVTQMGQEVILRCVPISNHLYFYWYRQILGQKVEFLVSFYNNEISEKSEIFDDQFSVERPDGSNFTLKIRSTKLEDSAMYFCASRTDRQNTGELFFGEGSRLTVL.

V is TRBV19 and J is TRBJ1-3; D unresolved. The CDR3 totals 17 residues. CDR1 and CDR2 (germline): LNHDA, SQIVND (reference sequence). V dropped 5 bases and J dropped 1 base, with 18 bases sitting between them. CDR3 amino acids: CASSPRRGGGSGNTIYF. Here the CDR3 DNA reads TGTGCCAGTAGTCCCCGACGCGGAGGTGGGTCTGGAAACACCATATATTTT.

The table lists this clone with a count of one. V is TRBV11-2 and J is TRBJ1-2; a weak D match, TRBD1 (5 bases). Trimming stripped 1 base from V and 3 bases from J, with 9 bases between. CDR3 size: 14 residues. Germline loops: CDR1 SGHAT, CDR2 FQNNGV. CDR3 sequence: CASSLGQGYYGYTF. The CDR3 DNA reads as TGTGCCAGCAGCTTAGGTCAGGGCTACTATGGCTACACCTTC. Full variable domain (rest looked up from reference TRBV11-2 and TRBJ1-2): EAGVAQSPRYKIIEKRQSVAFWCNPISGHATLYWYQQILGQGPKLLIQFQNNGVVDDSQLPKDRFSAERLKGVDSTLKIQPAKLEDSAVYLCASSLGQGYYGYTFGSGTRLTVV.